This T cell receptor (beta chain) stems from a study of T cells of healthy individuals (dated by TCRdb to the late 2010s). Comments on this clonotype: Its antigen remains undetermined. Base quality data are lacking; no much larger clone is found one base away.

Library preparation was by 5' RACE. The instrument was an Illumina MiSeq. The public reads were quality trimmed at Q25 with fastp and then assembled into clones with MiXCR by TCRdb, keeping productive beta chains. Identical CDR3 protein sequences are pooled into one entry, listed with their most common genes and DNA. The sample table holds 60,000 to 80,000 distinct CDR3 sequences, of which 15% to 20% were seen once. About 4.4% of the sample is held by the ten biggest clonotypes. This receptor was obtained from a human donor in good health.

The CDR3 region reads CASSLSSRDPGELFF. The sequence in DNA is TGTGCCAGCAGTTTATCATCCAGGGACCCCGGGGAGCTGTTTTTT. The V and J genes are TRBV12-3 or TRBV12-4 and TRBJ2-2, with the D assignment possibly TRBD1 or TRBD2, given 5 matching bases for each. Trimming removed 2 bases from V and 6 bases from J, leaving 13 bases between the germline ends. The cysteine opens and the phenylalanine closes a CDR3 of 15 amino acids. Here the CDR3 DNA is all that survives: 45 bases in frame from base 1.